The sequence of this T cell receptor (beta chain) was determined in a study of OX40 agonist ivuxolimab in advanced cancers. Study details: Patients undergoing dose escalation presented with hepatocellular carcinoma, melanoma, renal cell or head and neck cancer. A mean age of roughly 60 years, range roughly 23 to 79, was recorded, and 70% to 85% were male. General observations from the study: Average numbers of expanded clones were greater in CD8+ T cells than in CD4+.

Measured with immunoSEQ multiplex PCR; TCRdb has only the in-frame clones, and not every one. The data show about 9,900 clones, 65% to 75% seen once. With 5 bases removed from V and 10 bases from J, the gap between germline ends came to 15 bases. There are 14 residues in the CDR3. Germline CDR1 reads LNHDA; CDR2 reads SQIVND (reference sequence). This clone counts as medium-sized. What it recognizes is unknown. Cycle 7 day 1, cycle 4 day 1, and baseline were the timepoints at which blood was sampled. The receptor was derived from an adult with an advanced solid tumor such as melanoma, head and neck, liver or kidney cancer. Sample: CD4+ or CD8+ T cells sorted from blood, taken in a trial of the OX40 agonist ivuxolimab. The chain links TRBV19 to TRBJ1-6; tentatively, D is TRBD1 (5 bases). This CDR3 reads CASSPLGVGSPLHF. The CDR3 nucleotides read TGTGCCAGTAGTCCTTTGGGGGTAGGCTCACCCCTCCACTTT.